This record looks at one T cell receptor beta chain sequence and its context. What it binds is not known. Trimming removed 2 bases at V and 2 bases at J, with 15 bases between. CDR1 SGHAT and CDR2 FQNNGV come from the germline V gene. This CDR3 is built from 16 residues. Study processing details: Filtering was not the same, since immunoSEQ gave junction-only sequences without quality scores. This table comes from immunoSEQ multiplex PCR, and its TCRdb copy is limited to in-frame clones, with some not included. V, J and clone size reflect that table, while D and trimming were determined from the DNA. The repertoire consists of some 2,000,000 clones, with 90% to 96% occurring once and the leading ten covering around 0.13%. This specimen comes from a study of shared clonotypes between healthy human individuals. Study-wide points: The researchers took only blood, and tissue repertoires probably look different.

Researchers partitioned CD4+ cells into CD45RA+ naive and CD45RA-negative memory subsets. Sequences were obtained from naive CD4+ T cells sorted from blood. Described subset: CD45RA+ positively selected. The sequence came from a young man in good health. V and J are TRBV11-2 and TRBJ2-5, with D maybe TRBD2 (6 bases). The CDR3 sequence is CASSLSGGTLQETQYF. For the CDR3, the DNA is TGTGCCAGCAGCTTATCAGGCGGGACCCTACAAGAGACCCAGTACTTC. Full variable domain (outside the CDR3, taken from reference TRBV11-2 and TRBJ2-5): EAGVAQSPRYKIIEKRQSVAFWCNPISGHATLYWYQQILGQGPKLLIQFQNNGVVDDSQLPKDRFSAERLKGVDSTLKIQPAKLEDSAVYLCASSLSGGTLQETQYFGPGTRLLVL.